Following are 6 T cell receptor beta chains from one sample sequenced in a study of CD8+ T cells in alopecia areata. After isolation, RNA underwent reverse transcription to generate cDNA as the sequencing template. Clones were read by immunoSEQ multiplex PCR, and TCRdb kept only the in-frame ones, dropping some. The sample records about 210,000 clones, over 60% being singletons. Indicated treatment: oral pan-JAK inhibitor, 5-10 mg twice daily. Sequences were derived from CD4+ T cells sorted from blood, sampled at week 44, from a patient treated with tofacitinib. The receptor set was obtained from a human donor with alopecia areata.

J is TRBJ2-1 and V is TRBV5-1; possibly TRBD1 or TRBD2 for D (5 bases each). This CDR3 is built from 13 residues. The germline V gene has CDR1 SGHRS and CDR2 YFSETQ. Trimming took off 4 bases at V and 9 bases at J, with 14 bases between the two ends. In DNA, the CDR3 is TGCGCCAGCAGCGAACAGGACTTCGGTGAGCAGTTCTTC. It is translated as CASSEQDFGEQFF.

This clone turned up a few times. J is TRBJ2-2 and V is TRBV7-2; no clear D. Trimming shortened V by 1 base and J by 14 bases, and 8 bases separated the two germline ends. CDR1 is SGHTA and CDR2 is FQGNSA in the germline V gene. This CDR3 comprises 11 residues. The CDR3 sequence: CASSLDRLLFF. In DNA form, the CDR3 reads TGTGCCAGCAGCTTAGATCGACTTCTGTTTTTT.

The V gene is TRBV10-1, the J gene TRBJ1-1; D not resolved. Germline values: CDR1 WNHNN, CDR2 SYGVQD (reference sequence). V lost 3 bases to trimming and J lost 3 bases, with 11 bases between them. There are 14 residues in the CDR3. CDR3 bases: TGCGCCAGCAGTGAACCGGGGAGGGACACTGAAGCTTTCTTT. It codes for CASSEPGRDTEAFF.

This clone appeared once. This rearrangement joins TRBV7-3 to TRBJ1-1, with a weak D call TRBD1 (6 bases). Germline-derived CDR1 and CDR2 are SGHTA and FQGTGA. V lost 3 bases to trimming and J lost 4 bases, with 9 bases between them. This CDR3 region has 13 residues. CDR3: CASSFQGSTEAFF. The CDR3 DNA sequence: TGTGCCAGCAGCTTCCAGGGGAGCACTGAAGCTTTCTTT. The full variable domain, rest sourced from reference TRBV7-3 and TRBJ1-1, is GAGVSQTPSNKVTEKGKYVELRCDPISGHTALYWYRQSLGQGPEFLIYFQGTGAADDSGLPNDRFFAVRPEGSVSTLKIQRTERGDSAVYLCASSFQGSTEAFFGQGTRLTVV.

The J gene is TRBJ2-4, the V gene TRBV5-6, with D unresolved. Deletions cut 1 base from V and 0 bases from J, with 11 bases between. Germline V gene lookup returns CDR1 SGHDT and CDR2 YYEEEE. CDR3 length equals 16 residues. In DNA, the CDR3 is TGTGCCAGCAGCTTGAGACACACACAAGCCAAAAACATTCAGTACTTC. Translation: CASSLRHTQAKNIQYF.

The CDR3 reads CASSEGDYGYTF. CDR3 sequence (DNA): TGTGCCAGCAGCGAGGGAGACTATGGCTACACCTTC. The chain couples TRBV7-2 to TRBJ1-2; D call uncertain. The CDR3 is made up of 12 amino acids. The V end lost 5 bases, the J end lost 3 bases, and 7 bases lay between the germline ends. The germline V gene has CDR1 SGHTA and CDR2 FQGNSA.